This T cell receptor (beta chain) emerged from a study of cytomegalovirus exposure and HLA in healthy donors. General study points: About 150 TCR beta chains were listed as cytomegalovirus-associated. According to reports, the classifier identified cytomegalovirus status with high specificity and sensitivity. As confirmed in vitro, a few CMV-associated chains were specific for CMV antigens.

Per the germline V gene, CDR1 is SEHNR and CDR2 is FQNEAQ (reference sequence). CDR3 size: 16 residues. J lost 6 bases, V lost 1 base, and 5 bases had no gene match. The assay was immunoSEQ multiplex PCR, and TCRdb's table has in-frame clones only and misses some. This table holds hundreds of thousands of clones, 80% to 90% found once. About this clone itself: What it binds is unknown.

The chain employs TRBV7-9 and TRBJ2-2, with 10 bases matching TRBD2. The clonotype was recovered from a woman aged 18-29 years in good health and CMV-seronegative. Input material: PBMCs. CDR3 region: CASSLETSGRSGELFF. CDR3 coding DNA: TGTGCCAGCAGCTTAGAGACTAGCGGGCGATCCGGGGAGCTGTTTTTT.